This T cell receptor (beta chain) was recovered during a study of blood T cell repertoires in COVID-19. TCRdb keeps only in-frame clones here, not all; method: immunoSEQ multiplex PCR. The sample lists about 39,000 clones, 70% to 90% occurring once. Trimming took 7 bases from V and 5 from J, leaving 19 bases between them. There are 16 residues in the CDR3. Sequencing input: peripheral blood. The chain combines TRBV5-7 with TRBJ2-6; D not certain. TRBV5-7 is known as an ORF, though its function is uncertain. The receptor was isolated from a man aged 35 to 55 with active COVID-19. CDR3 DNA: TGTGCCAGCGTCCCAGGCGTACAAAGTCGGGCCAACGTCCTGACTTTC. Translated, it gives CASVPGVQSRANVLTF.